The 18 T cell receptor beta chains presented below share a single source sample, sequenced in a study of long-term antiretroviral therapy in people with HIV. Survey-level resolution applied to immunoSEQ assay v3.0. Assay: immunoSEQ multiplex PCR; the TCRdb copy retains only in-frame clones and omits some. The sample lists around 19,000 clones, about 80% seen once, with over 7.5% in the top ten. The source was unsorted PBMCs, collected 0.3 years before starting antiretroviral therapy. These receptors originate from a man between 45 and 60 years old with HIV.

The chain links TRBV11-1 to TRBJ1-5; D might be TRBD1 (5 bases). The CDR3 sequence is 13 residues long. The V end was cut by 4 bases, the J end by 4 bases, with 8 bases between. Germline V gene lookup returns CDR1 SGHAT and CDR2 FQDESV (reference sequence). The CDR3 spells CASSWDGNQPQHF. The CDR3 region has the DNA TGTGCCAGCAGCTGGGACGGGAATCAGCCCCAGCATTTT.

The rearrangement links TRBV7-2 to TRBJ1-5; 9 positions match TRBD1. The CDR3 sequence is 14 residues long. Germline values: CDR1 SGHTA, CDR2 FQGNSA. With V trimmed by 3 bases and J by 5 bases, 2 bases remained unmatched. In DNA, the CDR3 is TGTGCCAGCAGCTTGGGACAGGGCTATCAGCCCCAGCATTTT. Amino acid sequence: CASSLGQGYQPQHF. Complete variable domain (other parts from reference TRBV7-2 and TRBJ1-5): GAGVSQSPSNKVTEKGKDVELRCDPISGHTALYWYRQSLGQGLEFLIYFQGNSAPDKSGLPSDRFSAERTGGSVSTLTIQRTQQEDSAVYLCASSLGQGYQPQHFGDGTRLSIL.

The chain links TRBV6-6 to TRBJ1-4, with D maybe TRBD1 (5 bases). Per the germline V gene, CDR1 is MNHNY and CDR2 is SVGAGI (reference sequence). The length of the CDR3 is 14 residues. Trimming took 5 bases from V and 8 from J, leaving 15 bases between them. CDR3 sequence reads: CASSTGFESEKLFF. The DNA for the CDR3 is TGTGCCAGCAGTACAGGTTTCGAGAGCGAAAAACTGTTTTTT.

The chain uses TRBV6-5 and TRBJ2-7, with 9 bases lining up with TRBD2. This CDR3 contains 15 residues. Germline trimming cut 5 bases from V and 2 bases from J; bases unmatched to any gene: 7. Germline CDR1 is MNHEY and CDR2 is SVGAGI. The CDR3 coding sequence is TGTGCCAGCAGTCCCGAGCGGGGGGCTCCCTACGAGCAGTACTTC. This encodes CASSPERGAPYEQYF.

This sequence joins TRBV4-1 and TRBJ1-5; D is unclear. Trimming stripped 4 bases from V and 4 bases from J, with 8 bases between. The CDR3 consists of 13 residues. Germline assignment: CDR1 MGHRA and CDR2 YSYEKL. The CDR3 DNA sequence: TGCGCCAGCAGCCCTCAAGATAATCAGCCCCAGCATTTT. Translating it yields CASSPQDNQPQHF.

The rearrangement joins TRBV10-3 to TRBJ1-2; 8 nucleotides line up with TRBD1. CDR1 and CDR2 (germline): ENHRY, SYGVKD. The CDR3 is 12 amino acids. Losses at the gene ends were 6 bases for V and 7 bases for J; bases not matched to a gene: 4. This chain's CDR3 is CAIRAGTGGYTF. In DNA, the CDR3 is TGTGCCATCAGAGCCGGGACAGGTGGCTACACCTTC.

The chain recombines TRBV19 with TRBJ2-7; D remains unclear. Germline CDR1 reads LNHDA; CDR2 reads SQIVND (reference sequence). This CDR3 comprises 13 residues. V was cut by 0 bases and J by 6 bases, with 9 bases left in between. The CDR3 region is CASSIDALSEQYF. Here the CDR3 DNA reads TGTGCCAGTAGTATAGACGCCTTAAGCGAGCAGTACTTC.

This chain uses TRBV7-9 with TRBJ1-2, with 10 bases aligning to TRBD1. With 0 bases clipped from V and 2 bases from J, the junction kept 6 bases outside the gene matches. This CDR3 region has 17 residues. Germline V CDR1 and CDR2: SEHNR, FQNEAQ (reference sequence). The CDR3 loop reads CASSLAQTGGDNYGYTF. The CDR3 DNA follows: TGTGCCAGCAGCTTAGCCCAGACAGGGGGCGACAACTATGGCTACACCTTC.

The chain uses TRBV27 and TRBJ1-1, with 7 nucleotides matching TRBD1. The junction had 5 bases not matched to a gene; V was cut back by 6 bases and J by 1 base. The CDR3 totals 14 residues. Looked up from germline, CDR1 is MNHEY and CDR2 is SMNVEV (reference sequence). The CDR3 sequence is CASRGQTTNTEAFF. DNA for the CDR3: TGTGCCAGCAGGGGACAGACTACGAACACTGAAGCTTTCTTT.

This clone occurred once. The chain joins TRBV19 to TRBJ1-6, with 8 bases that match TRBD1. Germline values: CDR1 LNHDA, CDR2 SQIVND (reference sequence). This CDR3 comprises 16 residues. V was pared by 6 bases and J by 7 bases, with 11 bases of the junction left unmatched. In DNA, the CDR3 is TGTGCCAGTAGATGGCGAACAGGGGGAAGAAATTCACCCCTCCACTTT. Protein: CASRWRTGGRNSPLHF.

This clone occurred a few times. The J gene is TRBJ2-7, the V gene TRBV27, with 11 bases matching TRBD2. The trim removed 4 bases at V and 7 bases at J, leaving 12 bases unmatched. Germline CDR1 reads MNHEY; CDR2 reads SMNVEV (reference sequence). This CDR3 region has 16 residues. Written as DNA, the CDR3 is TGTGCCAGCAGTTCGACCGTAGCGGGAGGGCCGAGTGAGCAGTACTTC. Translated, it gives CASSSTVAGGPSEQYF.

CDR3 coding DNA: TGTGCCAGCAGCTTAGCCCTGGGACTAGCGGACAATGAGCAGTTCTTC. It translates to CASSLALGLADNEQFF. J is TRBJ2-1 and V is TRBV7-6; 11 bases agree with TRBD2. The CDR3 loop spans 16 amino acids. The V gene's germline CDR1 is SGHVS and CDR2 FNYEAQ. V lost 0 bases to trimming and J lost 5 bases; unmatched junction nucleotides: 3.

The chain has TRBV5-6 and TRBJ2-3; TRBD2 matches 10 bases. This CDR3 is built from 15 residues. J lost 2 bases, V lost 5 bases, and 5 bases had no gene match. The germline V gene has CDR1 SGHDT and CDR2 YYEEEE. The CDR3: CASRRTSGNTDTQYF. The DNA of the CDR3 is TGTGCCAGCAGGCGGACTAGCGGAAACACAGATACGCAGTATTTT.

The CDR3 DNA reads TGTGCCAGCAGTTCCGGGCAGGGGCTATCCTACGAGCAGTACTTC. Its protein is CASSSGQGLSYEQYF. The chain carries TRBV6-6 and TRBJ2-7; D possibly corresponds to TRBD1 (6 bases). The V gene lost 4 bases and the J gene lost 1 base, with 14 bases spanning the gap. Germline CDR1 and CDR2: MNHNY and SVGAGI (reference sequence). The length of the CDR3 is 15 residues.

This chain uses TRBV28 with TRBJ2-7, with D possibly matching TRBD1 (6 bases). This CDR3 has 14 residues. Trimming pared 2 bases from V and 5 bases from J, leaving 13 bases between. Germline loops: CDR1 MDHEN, CDR2 SYDVKM. The CDR3 bases are TGTGCCAGCAGTTTAGGGGGCATGGGGAACGAGCAGTACTTC. It yields the protein CASSLGGMGNEQYF.

The chain joins TRBV4-1 to TRBJ2-2, with a tentative D call TRBD1 (5 bases). V was cut by 1 base and J by 3 bases, with 9 bases left in between. CDR1 is MGHRA, CDR2 YSYEKL, per germline. This CDR3 comprises 15 residues. The CDR3 nucleotides are TGCGCCAGCAGCCAAGTTGGGGCGGACACCGGGGAGCTGTTTTTT. This encodes CASSQVGADTGELFF.

The genes are TRBV7-9 and TRBJ1-1; no reliable D call. Trimming took 2 bases from V and 0 from J, leaving 7 bases between them. The CDR3 consists of 14 residues. The germline V gene encodes CDR1 SEHNR and CDR2 FQNEAQ (reference sequence). The CDR3 coding sequence is TGTGCCAGCAGCTTAAAGGCAGTGAACACTGAAGCTTTCTTT. It encodes CASSLKAVNTEAFF. The full variable domain, with the rest looked up from reference TRBV7-9 and TRBJ1-1, is DTGVSQNPRHKITKRGQNVTFRCDPISEHNRLYWYRQTLGQGPEFLTYFQNEAQLEKSRLLSDRFSAERPKGSFSTLEIQRTEQGDSAMYLCASSLKAVNTEAFFGQGTRLTVV.

The J gene is TRBJ2-7, the V gene TRBV28, with 7 bases identical to TRBD1. The ends lost 5 bases at V and 5 bases at J; junction bases unmatched: 6. Germline V gives CDR1 MDHEN, CDR2 SYDVKM. The CDR3 runs 13 residues. The CDR3 here is CASSLLRGHEQYF. DNA for the CDR3: TGTGCCAGCAGTCTTCTTAGGGGGCACGAGCAGTACTTC.